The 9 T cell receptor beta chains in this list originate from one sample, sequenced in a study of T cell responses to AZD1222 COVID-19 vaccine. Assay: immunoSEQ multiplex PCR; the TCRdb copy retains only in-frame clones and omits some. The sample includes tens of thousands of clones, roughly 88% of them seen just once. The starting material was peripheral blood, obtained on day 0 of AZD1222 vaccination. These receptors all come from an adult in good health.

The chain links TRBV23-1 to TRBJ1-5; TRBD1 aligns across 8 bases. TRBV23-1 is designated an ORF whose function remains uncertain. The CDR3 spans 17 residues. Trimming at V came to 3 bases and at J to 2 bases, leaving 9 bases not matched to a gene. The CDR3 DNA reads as TGCGCCAGCAGTCACCGCTCCCCGACAGGGGGCAATCAGCCCCAGCATTTT. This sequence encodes CASSHRSPTGGNQPQHF.

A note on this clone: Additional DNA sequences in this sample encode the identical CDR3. The CDR3 nucleotides read TGTGCCATCAGGGGCGGGACGGGGTCAGAGACCCAGTACTTC. It is translated as CAIRGGTGSETQYF. The V and J genes are TRBV10-3 and TRBJ2-5, with a weak D call TRBD2 (6 bases). The CDR3 length is 14 residues. Per germline, CDR1 ENHRY and CDR2 SYGVKD. V gave up 6 bases and J gave up 4 bases, with 15 bases separating them.

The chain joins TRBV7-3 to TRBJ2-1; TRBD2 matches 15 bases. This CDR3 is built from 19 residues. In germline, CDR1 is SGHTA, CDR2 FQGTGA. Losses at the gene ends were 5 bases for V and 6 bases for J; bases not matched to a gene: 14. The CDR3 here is CASSPGPGLAGGRSNEQFF. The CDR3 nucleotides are TGTGCCAGCAGCCCGGGCCCCGGACTAGCGGGGGGGCGATCCAATGAGCAGTTCTTC.

The CDR3 DNA is TGTGCCAGCAGTCCGAGACAGTTCTCTAATGAAAAACTGTTTTTT. This translates into CASSPRQFSNEKLFF. The J gene is TRBJ1-4, the V gene TRBV28; perhaps TRBD1 as D (5 bases). Per germline, CDR1 MDHEN and CDR2 SYDVKM. Trimming took 5 bases from V and 3 from J, leaving 13 bases between them. The CDR3 runs to 15 residues.

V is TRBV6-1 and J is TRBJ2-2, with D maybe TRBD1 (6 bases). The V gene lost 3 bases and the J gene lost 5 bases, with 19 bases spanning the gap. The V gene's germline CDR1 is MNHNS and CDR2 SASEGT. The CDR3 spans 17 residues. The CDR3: CASSDPRGPIGTGELFF. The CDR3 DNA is TGTGCCAGCAGTGACCCCAGGGGCCCCATCGGGACCGGGGAGCTGTTTTTT.

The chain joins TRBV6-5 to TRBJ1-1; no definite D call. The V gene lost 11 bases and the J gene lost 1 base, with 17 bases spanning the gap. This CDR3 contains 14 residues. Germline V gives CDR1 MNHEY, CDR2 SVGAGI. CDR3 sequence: CASMLAGWNTEAFF. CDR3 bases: TGTGCCTCAATGCTGGCAGGATGGAACACTGAAGCTTTCTTT.

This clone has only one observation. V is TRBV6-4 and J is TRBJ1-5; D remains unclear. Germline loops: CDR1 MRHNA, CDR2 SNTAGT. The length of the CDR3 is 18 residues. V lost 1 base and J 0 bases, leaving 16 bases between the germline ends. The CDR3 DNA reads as TGTGCCAGCAGTGACTGGTCTCAACTGGGGTATAGCAATCAGCCCCAGCATTTT. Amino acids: CASSDWSQLGYSNQPQHF.

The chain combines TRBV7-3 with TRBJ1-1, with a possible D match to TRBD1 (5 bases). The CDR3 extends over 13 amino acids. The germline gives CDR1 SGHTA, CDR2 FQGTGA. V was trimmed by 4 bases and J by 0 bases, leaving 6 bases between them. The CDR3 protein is CASSSTVNTEAFF. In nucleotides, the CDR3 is TGTGCCAGCAGCTCGACAGTGAACACTGAAGCTTTCTTT.

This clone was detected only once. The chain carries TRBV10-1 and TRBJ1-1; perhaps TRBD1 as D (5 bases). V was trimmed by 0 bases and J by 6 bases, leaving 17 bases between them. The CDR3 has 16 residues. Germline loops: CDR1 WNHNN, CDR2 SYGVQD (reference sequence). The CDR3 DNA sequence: TGCGCCAGCAGTGAGTCTACCGGGACCCCGAGGTCTGAAGCTTTCTTT. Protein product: CASSESTGTPRSEAFF.